This T cell receptor (beta chain) was observed in a study of T-cell reconstitution after alpha-beta-depleted transplantation in children. As regards this clonotype: As yet, its antigen is unknown.

Notes on the study in general: Newly produced T cells mostly accounted for T-cell counts and diversity one year post-transplant. Recipient T cells and thymic progenitors that survived gave rise to the high TCRbeta diversity observed at day 60 in some patients. Several hundred expanded graft clones reportedly were the source of alpha-beta T cells about two months after transplant.

As it was prepared, the TCRbeta library received unique molecular identifiers. One entry per CDR3 protein results from TCRdb running MiXCR on the PCR reads. The table lists hundreds of thousands of distinct CDR3 sequences, about an eighth of them singletons. Sample: PBMCs, taken before TCRalphabeta/CD19-depleted stem cell transplant. The sequence was collected from a girl aged 2 to 10 with congenital amegakaryocytic thrombocytopenia, due to receive a stem cell transplant.

The CDR3 DNA reads as TGTGCCAGCAAAGGGAGCCTCCTGGACGAGCAGTACTTC. Its protein is CASKGSLLDEQYF. The chain couples TRBV12-3 or TRBV12-4 to TRBJ2-7, with D possibly matching TRBD2 (5 bases). The CDR3 covers 13 residues. V gave up 7 bases and J gave up 5 bases, with 15 bases separating them.